This TCR beta chain was sequenced during a study of blood T cells in healthy people across ages. With V trimmed by 0 bases and J by 8 bases, 14 bases remained unmatched. The CDR3 contains 18 residues. Germline V gene data show CDR1 as MNHEY and CDR2 as SVGAGI. Next came a second PCR, run for about 7 to 12 cycles, which used a sample-barcoded 5' primer along with a J-beta primer mix. TCRdb reprocessed the 5' RACE reads via MiXCR and lists one record per CDR3 protein. The sample consists of about 780,000 distinct CDR3 sequences, under 30% of them appearing once. These records were also assigned to another study, of T cells of mothers and their children.

The TCR comes from a boy younger than 18 in good health. The specimen sequenced was blood. The chain uses TRBV6-5 and TRBJ1-3, with 9 bases aligning to TRBD1. CDR3 region: CASSYSLDRTGVGDTIYF. CDR3 coding DNA: TGTGCCAGCAGTTACTCGTTGGACCGGACAGGGGTCGGAGACACCATATATTTT.